These 3 T cell receptor beta chains came from one sample sequenced in a study of CD8+ T cells in alopecia areata (dated by TCRdb to the late 2010s). The protocol used for the library was the immunoSEQ multiplex PCR assay. For TCR sequencing, RNA was extracted from every sample and reverse transcribed into cDNA to serve as template. The table comes from immuneACCESS by way of TCRdb, which keeps in-frame sequences with V and J called. Part of the clones is missing from these tables; in studies checked, under half for an unresolved V gene and the rest for unknown reasons. The sample has around 200,000 clones on record, around 60% of them singletons. The top ten hold approximately 12% of the sample. In the paper's terms, the time point label means: less than 30 weeks on oral tofacitinib. The sample's treatment or condition, from its label and the paper: oral pan-JAK inhibitor, 5-10 mg twice daily. This sample comprised CD8+ T cells sorted from blood, obtained at week 24, from a patient treated with tofacitinib. Source of these receptors: a human donor with alopecia areata.

The chain is built from TRBV9 and TRBJ1-3; the match to TRBD1 covers 7 bases. Germline lookup yields CDR1 SGDLS and CDR2 YYNGEE. The CDR3 spans 18 residues. The V segment lost 4 bases and the J segment 4 bases; nucleotides outside the gene matches: 17. Here the CDR3 reads CASSTTDRGRGIGNTIYF. The CDR3 DNA reads TGTGCCAGCAGCACCACCGACCGGGGCAGGGGGATCGGAAACACCATATATTTT.

The chain combines TRBV5-6 with TRBJ2-7; 8 bases line up with TRBD2. CDR1 and CDR2 from the germline V gene are SGHDT and YYEEEE. The ends lost 2 bases at V and 9 bases at J; junction bases unmatched: 10. This CDR3 spans 14 amino acids. The CDR3 DNA is TGTGCCAGCAGCTTTGGACTAGCCCCCTCCGGGCAGTACTTC. Protein: CASSFGLAPSGQYF.

The V and J genes are TRBV27 and TRBJ2-1; TRBD1 matches 9 bases. This CDR3 has 14 residues. From germline, CDR1 is MNHEY and CDR2 SMNVEV (reference sequence). Unmatched junction bases numbered 2, after V lost 3 bases and J lost 5 bases. CDR3 nucleotides: TGTGCCAGCAGTTTGAACAGGGGGCACAATGAGCAGTTCTTC. Amino acids: CASSLNRGHNEQFF.